The T cell receptor beta chain described here comes from a study of cytomegalovirus exposure and HLA in healthy donors. Germline CDR1 reads SGHDN; CDR2 reads FVKESK. The V gene lost 0 bases and the J gene lost 3 bases, with 12 bases spanning the gap. The CDR3 sequence is 15 residues long. Use of 60 Vbeta and 13 Jbeta primers characterized the PCR. The table came from immunoSEQ multiplex PCR; TCRdb's copy has only in-frame clones and leaves some out. This sample yields over 150,000 clones, of which around 77% are seen a single time; over 1.3% belongs to the top ten. Sequencing was done on a sample of PBMCs. The gene calls are TRBV14 and TRBJ2-7; D not certain. The TCR originated in a man in his 60s in good health and CMV-seronegative. The CDR3 DNA reads TGTGCCAGCAGCCAAGATCTTGGCCGAAACTACGAGCAGTACTTC. Translating it yields CASSQDLGRNYEQYF. Full variable domain (outside the CDR3, taken from reference TRBV14 and TRBJ2-7): EAGVTQFPSHSVIEKGQTVTLRCDPISGHDNLYWYRRVMGKEIKFLLHFVKESKQDESGMPNNRFLAERTGGTYSTLKVQPAELEDSGVYFCASSQDLGRNYEQYFGPGTRLTVT.